These 19 T cell receptor beta chains came from one sample sequenced in a study of identical twins. A single record per CDR3 protein comes from TCRdb applying MiXCR to the 5' RACE reads. The sample comprises about 1.7 million distinct CDR3 sequences, under 35% of which are singletons, and under 0.35% rests with the top ten. The sample was cord blood. The receptors here all came from a newborn girl in good health.

This clonotype was found a few times. V gene TRBV20-1 combines with J gene TRBJ1-5; 7 nucleotides line up with TRBD1. V lost 5 bases, J lost 3 bases, and 7 bases stayed unmatched. This CDR3 comprises 14 residues. The germline V gene encodes CDR1 DFQATT and CDR2 SNEGSKA (reference sequence). CDR3 residues: CSAVRGVNNQPQHF. The CDR3 DNA is TGCAGTGCTGTCAGGGGGGTTAACAATCAGCCCCAGCATTTT.

This CDR3 is CASSLKMTGAYEQYF. The CDR3 DNA sequence: TGTGCCAGCAGCTTAAAAATGACGGGGGCCTACGAGCAGTACTTC. The chain combines TRBV7-8 with TRBJ2-7, with D perhaps TRBD2 (6 bases). The CDR3 is 15 amino acids. Trimming stripped 2 bases from V and 2 bases from J, with 13 bases between. Germline V gene data show CDR1 as SGHVS and CDR2 as FQNEAQ.

In the case of this clonotype: The junction does not match germline at one end; this may be a read error. The J gene is TRBJ2-5, the V gene TRBV4-2; TRBD2 aligns across 9 bases. The CDR3 contains 19 residues. Germline CDR1 is LGHNA and CDR2 is YNFKEQ. CDR3: CARSQEVVREGHWQETQYF. CDR3 DNA: TGTGCCAGAAGCCAAGAGGTAGTGCGGGAGGGCCATTGGCAAGAGACCCAGTACTTC.

The chain recombines TRBV7-2 with TRBJ2-3; no definite D call. The germline gives CDR1 SGHTA, CDR2 FQGNSA. This CDR3 has 15 amino acids. Trimming left V 2 bases short and J 1 base short, with 10 bases between. CDR3: CASSLSYHGTDTQYF. Written as DNA, the CDR3 is TGTGCCAGCAGCTTATCCTACCACGGCACAGATACGCAGTATTTT.

The V call is TRBV4-1, the J call TRBJ2-1, with 7 nucleotides matching TRBD2. CDR1 is MGHRA and CDR2 is YSYEKL in the germline V gene. The CDR3 is 15 residues long. With 4 bases clipped from V and 5 bases from J, the junction kept 8 bases outside the gene matches. For the CDR3, the DNA is TGCGCCAGCAGCCTGGTGTGGCTAGCGGACAATGAGCAGTTCTTC. Translation gives CASSLVWLADNEQFF.

The chain employs TRBV6-2 or TRBV6-3 and TRBJ2-7, with 7 bases aligning to TRBD2. V was pared by 7 bases and J by 3 bases, with 9 bases of the junction left unmatched. The length of the CDR3 is 14 residues. Germline lookup yields CDR1 MNHEY and CDR2 SVGEGT. CDR3 sequence: CASTKASGRYEQYF. In DNA, the CDR3 is TGTGCCAGCACCAAAGCTAGCGGACGCTACGAGCAGTACTTC.

This clonotype was picked up a small number of times. The V gene is TRBV6-1, the J gene TRBJ1-2; 7 nucleotides line up with TRBD1. V lost 2 bases and J lost 6; bases outside the gene matches: 6. The germline CDR1 and CDR2 sequences are MNHNS and SASEGT. The CDR3 contains 14 residues. The CDR3 region is CASSEKGAWDGYTF. In DNA form, the CDR3 reads TGTGCCAGCAGTGAAAAGGGGGCATGGGATGGCTACACCTTC.

Concerning this clonotype itself: One end of the junction does not line up with germline, which may come from a read error. The genes are TRBV12-3 or TRBV12-4 and TRBJ2-1, with D maybe TRBD2 (6 bases). This CDR3 has 13 residues. The chain's CDR3 is CASNLGGANEQFF. CDR3 DNA: TGTGCCAGCAATTTAGGAGGGGCCAATGAGCAGTTCTTC.

The chain has TRBV6-2 or TRBV6-3 and TRBJ2-4, with 8 bases fitting TRBD2. The J call may be incorrect, as the DNA end agrees better with TRBJ2-7. CDR3 length: 14 amino acids. Germline CDR1 is MNHEY and CDR2 is SVGEGT. Here the CDR3 DNA reads TGTGCCAGCATTAATACCGGGACTAGAAACGAGCAGTACTTC. This codes for CASINTGTRNEQYF.

The genes are TRBV4-1 and TRBJ2-1, with 13 positions matching TRBD2. Trimming cost V 2 bases and J 4 bases; bases outside gene matches: 5. CDR3 length: 17 residues. The germline CDR1 and CDR2 sequences are MGHRA and YSYEKL. The CDR3 region has the DNA TGCGCCAGCAGCCAACGCATACTAGCGGGGGGGTACAATGAGCAGTTCTTC. It specifies CASSQRILAGGYNEQFF.

This clonotype showed up just a few times. V is TRBV12-3 or TRBV12-4 and J is TRBJ1-1, with TRBD1 matching 7 bases. With 3 bases clipped from V and 4 bases from J, the junction kept 2 bases outside the gene matches. The CDR3 length is 13 residues. CDR3 nucleotide sequence: TGTGCCAGCAGTTTTACAGGGGCCACTGAAGCTTTCTTT. Residues: CASSFTGATEAFF.

J is TRBJ2-3 and V is TRBV20-1; possibly TRBD2 for D (6 bases). The CDR3 extends over 13 amino acids. Per the germline V gene, CDR1 is DFQATT and CDR2 is SNEGSKA (reference sequence). With 5 bases removed from V and 4 bases from J, the gap between germline ends came to 13 bases. CDR3: CSALQTSADTQYF. Here the CDR3 DNA reads TGCAGTGCTCTACAGACTAGTGCAGATACGCAGTATTTT.

This clonotype was recorded at least ten times. The chain links TRBV3-1 to TRBJ2-3, with D unresolved. The CDR3 runs 13 residues. Trimming shortened V by 0 bases and J by 4 bases, and 5 bases separated the two germline ends. Germline CDR1 reads LGHDT; CDR2 reads YNNKEL (reference sequence). CDR3 protein: CASSQDLADTQYF. Here the CDR3 DNA reads TGTGCCAGCAGCCAAGATCTGGCAGATACGCAGTATTTT.

V and J are TRBV6-1 and TRBJ2-1; D perhaps matches TRBD1 (5 bases). Trimming removed 5 bases at V and 3 bases at J, with 17 bases between. The CDR3 spans 16 residues. Germline CDR1 reads MNHNS; CDR2 reads SASEGT. The CDR3 DNA reads as TGTGCCAGCAGTCGGCAAGGGGTAGGGATCTACAATGAGCAGTTCTTC. Translated: CASSRQGVGIYNEQFF.

This rearrangement joins TRBV10-3 to TRBJ1-2; D remains ambiguous. The CDR3 is made up of 11 amino acids. Germline CDR1 reads ENHRY; CDR2 reads SYGVKD. V was trimmed by 8 bases and J by 5 bases, leaving 9 bases between them. The CDR3 region is CAIGAAYGYTF. CDR3 bases: TGTGCCATCGGCGCAGCTTATGGCTACACCTTC.

This chain links TRBV4-2 with TRBJ1-2, with a tentative D call TRBD1 (6 bases). In germline, CDR1 is LGHNA, CDR2 YNFKEQ. The V end was cut by 1 base, the J end by 3 bases, with 15 bases between. The CDR3 covers 16 residues. CDR3 sequence: CASSQVGAEGDYGYTF. The CDR3 DNA follows: TGTGCCAGCAGCCAAGTTGGGGCAGAGGGGGACTATGGCTACACCTTC.

The rearrangement joins TRBV3-1 to TRBJ2-7; D not resolved. CDR3 size: 12 residues. The germline gives CDR1 LGHDT, CDR2 YNNKEL (reference sequence). Between the trimmed V and J ends, which lost 3 bases and 7 bases, there was a span of 10 bases. The CDR3, as DNA: TGTGCCAGCAGCCAGGCGTTTGGGGAGCAGTACTTC. Its protein is CASSQAFGEQYF.

The chain is built from TRBV5-5 and TRBJ2-6, with D possibly TRBD1 on 6 matching bases. The CDR3 contains 14 residues. V shed 3 bases and J shed 8 bases, with 12 bases lying between them. CDR1 SGHKS and CDR2 YYEKEE come from the germline V gene (reference sequence). The CDR3 reads CASSWGQGSNVLTF. CDR3 in DNA: TGTGCCAGCAGCTGGGGGCAGGGTTCCAACGTCCTGACTTTC.

On this clonotype: The junction differs from germline at one of its ends, possibly a read error. The chain recombines TRBV28 with TRBJ2-1, with 13 bases that match TRBD2. CDR1 and CDR2 from the germline V gene are MDHEN and SYDVKM. The CDR3 contains 14 residues. CDR3 sequence: CASRWTSGSYEQVF. In DNA, the CDR3 is TGTGCCAGCAGGTGGACTAGCGGGAGCTATGAGCAGGTCTTC.